The 11 T cell receptor beta chains presented below share a single source sample, sequenced in a study of control samples from healthy donors and cancer patients. This table comes from immunoSEQ multiplex PCR, and its TCRdb copy is limited to in-frame clones, with some not included. The sample includes over 200,000 clones, roughly 80% of them seen just once. Sequencing was carried out using PBMCs. The origin of the receptors is a woman aged 55 to 70 with lung cancer.

This chain joins TRBV2 and TRBJ2-3; no firm D call. The V and J ends lost 1 base and 2 bases respectively, with 1 base between them. This CDR3 spans 12 amino acids. CDR1 and CDR2 (germline): SNHLY, FYNNEI. The DNA for the CDR3 is TGTGCCAGCAGTGAAGACACAGATACGCAGTATTTT. Translated, it gives CASSEDTDTQYF.

V and J are TRBV7-8 and TRBJ2-5; TRBD2 agrees at 14 bases. V shed 5 bases and J 9 bases; nucleotides not matched to a gene: 14. The CDR3 spans 17 residues. CDR1 and CDR2 from the germline V gene are SGHVS and FQNEAQ. The CDR3 DNA is TGTGCCAGCAGCCCCCGGACTAGCGGGGGGCTCTTGGGGGCCCAGTACTTC. Residues: CASSPRTSGGLLGAQYF.

On this clone: This specimen includes other DNA sequences encoding the same CDR3. V and J are TRBV6-1 and TRBJ2-7; the D is unclear. This CDR3 is built from 17 residues. Germline CDR1 reads MNHNS; CDR2 reads SASEGT. V was clipped by 0 bases and J by 3 bases, with 18 bases between them. CDR3 bases: TGTGCCAGCAGTGAAGCGGGCAGCGAAACCAATAACTACGAGCAGTACTTC. This encodes CASSEAGSETNNYEQYF.

The J gene is TRBJ2-3, the V gene TRBV3-1 (or the pseudogene TRBV3-2); D not certain. Germline lookup yields CDR1 LGHDT and CDR2 YNNKEL (reference sequence). Trimming removed 4 bases from V and 1 base from J, with 9 bases in between. This CDR3 is 14 amino acids long. For the CDR3, the DNA is TGTGCCAGCAGCCCCGCCCTACGCACAGATACGCAGTATTTT. Amino acid sequence: CASSPALRTDTQYF.

The V call is TRBV5-1, the J call TRBJ2-7; no clear D gene. V gave up 0 bases and J gave up 0 bases, with 25 bases separating them. Germline V gene sequence: CDR1 SGHRS, CDR2 YFSETQ. This CDR3 is 20 amino acids long. The CDR3 coding sequence is TGCGCCAGCAGCTTGGAGGCAGTCGCAAGTAGAACCGCACGCTCCTACGAGCAGTACTTC. This codes for CASSLEAVASRTARSYEQYF.

This clone was observed once. This sequence joins TRBV5-1 and TRBJ2-7, with 11 bases aligning to TRBD2. The germline V gene has CDR1 SGHRS and CDR2 YFSETQ. The CDR3 sequence is 13 residues long. The V and J ends lost 4 bases and 7 bases, in that order; junction bases with no gene match: 4. The CDR3 DNA sequence: TGCGCCAGCAGCACGGGACTAGCGGAAGAGCAGTACTTC. Its protein product is CASSTGLAEEQYF.

The chain employs TRBV16 and TRBJ2-7, with 7 bases that match TRBD1. Germline V CDR1 and CDR2: KGHSY, FQNENV. The CDR3 spans 15 residues. The V and J ends lost 2 bases and 0 bases, in that order; junction bases with no gene match: 4. CDR3 nucleotides: TGTGCCAGCAGCCAACTACAGGGGAACTCCTACGAGCAGTACTTC. Its protein is CASSQLQGNSYEQYF. The full variable domain, completed using reference TRBV16 and TRBJ2-7, is GEEVAQTPKHLVRGEGQKAKLYCAPIKGHSYVFWYQQVLKNEFKFLISFQNENVFDETGMPKERFSAKCLPNSPCSLEIQATKLEDSAVYFCASSQLQGNSYEQYFGPGTRLTVT.

The genes are TRBV5-1 and TRBJ2-7; D gene unclear. This CDR3 has 13 amino acids. The V end was cut by 0 bases, the J end by 7 bases, with 11 bases between. Germline V CDR1 and CDR2: SGHRS, YFSETQ. CDR3 loop: CASSLEPGREQYF. The CDR3 nucleotides read TGCGCCAGCAGCTTGGAACCCGGTCGGGAGCAGTACTTC.

This sequence joins TRBV7-9 and TRBJ2-3; no clear D. Germline CDR1 and CDR2: SEHNR and FQNEAQ (reference sequence). The CDR3 is made up of 12 amino acids. The germline V and J ends were trimmed by 7 bases and 4 bases, with 9 bases remaining between them. In nucleotides, the CDR3 is TGTGCCAGCACTCGGACCCCAGATACGCAGTATTTT. Translating it yields CASTRTPDTQYF.

This clone was picked up a small number of times. The J gene is TRBJ2-5, the V gene TRBV12-3 or TRBV12-4; D uncertain. V lost 8 bases, J lost 3 bases, and 13 bases lay in between. There are 13 residues in the CDR3. The CDR3 protein is CASSQRNEETQYF. The CDR3 bases are TGTGCCAGCTCTCAGCGTAATGAAGAGACCCAGTACTTC.

This clone was seen a handful of times. The chain links TRBV28 to TRBJ1-1; 8 nucleotides agree with TRBD1. The trim removed 8 bases at V and 4 bases at J, leaving 3 bases unmatched. Germline CDR1 and CDR2: MDHEN and SYDVKM. The CDR3 has 12 amino acids. Here the CDR3 DNA reads TGTGCCAGCGGAACAGGGGGCACTGAAGCTTTCTTT. Translated: CASGTGGTEAFF.